Below, 21 T cell receptor beta chains from the same sample are listed, as sequenced in a study of blood T cells in healthy people across ages. The second PCR ran roughly 6 to 11 cycles with a sample-barcoded 5' primer and J-beta primers. TCRdb redid the calling of the 5' RACE reads with MiXCR, one entry per CDR3 protein. The sample shows around 280,000 distinct CDR3 sequences, roughly 29% of them seen only once. The sequenced material came from blood. These receptors all stem from a woman in her seventies in good health.

This clonotype was counted only a few times. The gene calls are TRBV20-1 and TRBJ2-4; 7 nucleotides match TRBD1. Germline CDR1 DFQATT, CDR2 SNEGSKA (reference sequence). The CDR3 contains 16 residues. Germline trimming cut 6 bases from V and 1 base from J; bases unmatched to any gene: 12. The CDR3 sequence: CSAPDRVPHAKNIQYF. Written as DNA, the CDR3 is TGCAGTGCGCCCGACAGGGTTCCTCATGCCAAAAACATTCAGTACTTC.

This clonotype was picked up many times. The chain employs TRBV29-1 and TRBJ2-1; unclear D gene. The V gene lost 4 bases and the J gene lost 4 bases, with 2 bases spanning the gap. Germline loops: CDR1 SQVTM, CDR2 ANQGSEA. The CDR3 contains 10 residues. CDR3 loop: CSVVYNEQFF. CDR3 DNA sequence: TGCAGCGTTGTTTACAATGAGCAGTTCTTC.

There are many counts of this clonotype. The chain couples TRBV20-1 to TRBJ1-6; D possibly corresponds to TRBD1 (5 bases). Germline V gene lookup returns CDR1 DFQATT and CDR2 SNEGSKA (reference sequence). The CDR3 is made up of 14 amino acids. V was clipped by 5 bases and J by 8 bases, with 16 bases between them. The CDR3 sequence is CSARPRGRHSPLHF. In DNA, the CDR3 is TGCAGTGCTCGTCCCCGGGGGAGGCATTCACCCCTCCACTTT.

This clonotype was detected a few times. J is TRBJ2-1 and V is TRBV12-3 or TRBV12-4; tentative D call: TRBD2 (6 bases). The CDR3 spans 14 residues. V lost 10 bases and J lost 0, with 13 bases in between. The CDR3 reads CANSPGGSYNEQFF. The CDR3 DNA reads as TGTGCCAACAGCCCCGGGGGCTCCTACAATGAGCAGTTCTTC.

With respect to this clonotype: A read error is possible here, since a much larger clone lies one base away. This chain's CDR3 is CASSEALWRPNYGSTF. The CDR3 nucleotides read TGTGCCAGCAGTGAAGCGCTTTGGAGGCCTAACTATGGCTCCACCTTC. The V gene is TRBV6-1, the J gene TRBJ1-2; D unclear. This CDR3 spans 16 amino acids. Per germline, CDR1 MNHNS and CDR2 SASEGT.

This clonotype was counted ten times or more. This rearrangement joins TRBV6-5 to TRBJ2-5; D is ambiguous. The CDR3 totals 14 residues. Germline V lookup: CDR1 MNHEY, CDR2 SVGAGI. Deletions cut 3 bases from V and 4 bases from J, with 12 bases between. In DNA, the CDR3 is TGTGCCAGCAGTTATTTTGGGGTTCGAGAGACCCAGTACTTC. It encodes CASSYFGVRETQYF.

The V call is TRBV6-1, the J call TRBJ2-5; D unclear. The DNA end is a closer match to TRBJ2-7, so the J assignment may be wrong. The germline CDR1 and CDR2 sequences are MNHNS and SASEGT. The CDR3 length is 14 residues. CDR3 sequence reads: CASSEEPSSGEQYF. In DNA, the CDR3 is TGTGCCAGCAGTGAAGAACCGTCATCGGGCGAGCAGTACTTC.

The chain couples TRBV6-2 or TRBV6-3 to TRBJ2-7; D possibly corresponds to TRBD1 (5 bases). The CDR3 sequence is 16 residues long. Germline V gene sequence: CDR1 MNHEY, CDR2 SVGEGT. V was pared by 6 bases and J by 5 bases, with 23 bases between. The CDR3 spells CASRPGRAQGLNEQYF. CDR3 nucleotide sequence: TGTGCCAGCAGACCCGGTCGGGCCCAGGGTTTGAACGAGCAGTACTTC.

The V gene is TRBV20-1, the J gene TRBJ2-7; 12 positions agree with TRBD2. The CDR3 totals 15 residues. The J segment lost 0 bases and the V segment lost 4 bases, leaving 4 bases of the junction unmatched. Germline loops: CDR1 DFQATT, CDR2 SNEGSKA (reference sequence). The CDR3 sequence is CSAKRTSGTSYEQYF. CDR3 nucleotides: TGCAGTGCTAAACGGACTAGCGGGACCTCCTACGAGCAGTACTTC.

This clonotype has just a few counts. Being one base from a much bigger clone, this may be a read error. The J gene is TRBJ2-6, the V gene TRBV7-9; maybe TRBD1 (5 bases). Germline assignment: CDR1 SEHNR and CDR2 FQNEAQ (reference sequence). This CDR3 is 15 amino acids long. DNA for the CDR3: TGTGCCAGCAGCTTGTCTCTAACTGGGGCCAACGCCCTGACTTTC. It is translated as CASSLSLTGANALTF.

This clonotype was picked up many times. The genes are TRBV9 and TRBJ1-5, with TRBD1 matching over 11 bases. V dropped 4 bases and J dropped 0; count of bases not matched to a gene: 6. Germline V CDR1 and CDR2: SGDLS, YYNGEE. The CDR3 is 17 amino acids. The CDR3: CASSQGTGGNSNQPQHF. The CDR3 coding sequence is TGTGCCAGCAGCCAGGGGACAGGGGGTAATAGCAATCAGCCCCAGCATTTT.

The chain combines TRBV20-1 with TRBJ2-1; D is uncertain. The DNA end is a closer match to TRBJ2-5, so the J assignment may be wrong. The V gene's germline CDR1 is DFQATT and CDR2 SNEGSKA (reference sequence). The CDR3 runs 14 residues. The CDR3 spells CSAQPDAYQETQYF. CDR3 sequence (DNA): TGCAGTGCTCAACCCGACGCTTACCAAGAGACCCAGTACTTC.

This clonotype was detected only a few times. This chain joins TRBV3-1 and TRBJ2-5, with a possible D match to TRBD2 (5 bases). There are 13 residues in the CDR3. Trimming cost V 5 bases and J 5 bases, with 12 bases left between them. Per germline, CDR1 LGHDT and CDR2 YNNKEL (reference sequence). The CDR3 protein is CASSVGGGETQYF. The CDR3 nucleotides are TGTGCCAGCAGCGTCGGAGGTGGCGAGACCCAGTACTTC.

The chain uses TRBV5-6 and TRBJ1-2; D might be TRBD1 (5 bases). The CDR3 extends over 16 amino acids. CDR1 and CDR2 from the germline V gene are SGHDT and YYEEEE. V was shortened by 2 bases and J by 4 bases, with 18 bases between the two germline ends. CDR3 residues: CASSLGPPTGAYGYTF. DNA for the CDR3: TGTGCCAGCAGCTTAGGACCGCCTACAGGAGCCTATGGCTACACCTTC.

This clonotype has more than one count but fewer than ten. V usage is TRBV6-6 and J usage is TRBJ1-6; 9 bases are shared with TRBD1. Germline V gives CDR1 MNHNY, CDR2 SVGAGI (reference sequence). J was trimmed by 9 bases and V by 7 bases; bases with no gene match: 7. The CDR3 covers 14 residues. CDR3 sequence reads: CASTQTGGRSPLHF. The CDR3 DNA is TGTGCCAGCACCCAGACAGGGGGTCGTTCACCCCTCCACTTT.

This clonotype was found a few times. An end of the junction differs from the germline gene, which may be a read error. This rearrangement joins TRBV5-1 to TRBJ2-7; D is perhaps TRBD1 or TRBD2 (5 bases each). Germline V gene data show CDR1 as SGHRS and CDR2 as YFSETQ. This CDR3 is built from 15 residues. The CDR3 region is CASSLASGHSYEQCF. CDR3 DNA: TGCGCCAGCAGCTTGGCGAGCGGACACTCCTACGAGCAGTGCTTC.

This clonotype was seen only a few times. This chain joins TRBV12-3 or TRBV12-4 and TRBJ2-5, with D possibly being TRBD1 (6 bases). This CDR3 region has 14 residues. Trimming took off 1 base at V and 5 bases at J, with 11 bases between the two ends. CDR3 protein: CASSLDRVRETQYF. The DNA for the CDR3 is TGTGCCAGCAGTTTAGACAGGGTTCGGGAGACCCAGTACTTC.

The chain joins TRBV11-3 to TRBJ1-1; no definite D call. V was trimmed by 4 bases and J by 2 bases, leaving 8 bases between them. From germline, CDR1 is SGHNT and CDR2 YENEEA. The CDR3 totals 13 residues. CDR3 sequence: CASSSYPNTEAFF. The CDR3 region has the DNA TGTGCCAGCAGCTCCTATCCCAACACTGAAGCTTTCTTT.

The CDR3 loop is CASSGTGGPTSNQPQHF. CDR3 nucleotides: TGTGCCAGCAGCGGGACAGGGGGACCGACTAGCAATCAGCCCCAGCATTTT. The chain has TRBV7-2 and TRBJ1-5, with 11 bases identical to TRBD1. The V gene's germline CDR1 is SGHTA and CDR2 FQGNSA. The J segment lost 0 bases and the V segment lost 5 bases, leaving 6 bases of the junction unmatched. CDR3 size: 17 residues.

This clonotype was seen more than once but under ten times. The junction differs from germline at one of its ends, possibly a read error. J is TRBJ2-3 and V is TRBV29-1, with 8 bases fitting TRBD1. This CDR3 contains 15 residues. Germline CDR1 is SQVTM and CDR2 is ANQGSEA. The CDR3 region is CSIEGDRTSTDTQYF. The CDR3 DNA is TGCAGCATTGAAGGGGACAGGACTTCCACAGATACGCAGTATTTT.

Comments on this clonotype: At one boundary the junction diverges from the germline segment, which might be a read error. V is TRBV12-3 or TRBV12-4 and J is TRBJ2-5; 11 nucleotides agree with TRBD2. The CDR3 length is 14 residues. CDR3 nucleotides: TGTGCCAGCAGTCGGACTAGCGGGCAAGAGATCCAGTACTTC. Amino acids: CASSRTSGQEIQYF.